The clone carrying this T cell receptor (beta chain) was counted ten times or more. Its matching antigen is unknown. The data belong to a study of neurological immune-mediated disorders. The study, taken as a whole, reports: No CDR3 amino acid sequences recurred among expanded clones across subjects, suggesting private repertoires in all groups. In HTLV-1-associated myelopathy, TCR clonal expansion was greatest, whereas multiple sclerosis had the least, falling below healthy controls.

This CDR3 comprises 17 residues. CDR1 is SGHAT, CDR2 FQNNGV, per germline. The V end was cut by 2 bases, the J end by 1 base, with 17 bases between. The study drew its healthy controls from blood bank volunteers in Maryland, USA. TCRdb re-called the 5' RACE reads through MiXCR, storing one row per CDR3 protein. This repertoire shows tens of thousands of distinct CDR3 sequences, around 7.8% found once; its top ten account for roughly 4.4%. The clonotype was recovered from a woman aged 40 to 50 in good health. Sequenced input: PBMCs. This chain connects TRBV11-2 to TRBJ1-1; D unresolved. As DNA, the CDR3 is TGTGCCAGCAGCTTAATTTCACGCGGGAGCACGAACACTGAAGCTTTCTTT. It codes for CASSLISRGSTNTEAFF.